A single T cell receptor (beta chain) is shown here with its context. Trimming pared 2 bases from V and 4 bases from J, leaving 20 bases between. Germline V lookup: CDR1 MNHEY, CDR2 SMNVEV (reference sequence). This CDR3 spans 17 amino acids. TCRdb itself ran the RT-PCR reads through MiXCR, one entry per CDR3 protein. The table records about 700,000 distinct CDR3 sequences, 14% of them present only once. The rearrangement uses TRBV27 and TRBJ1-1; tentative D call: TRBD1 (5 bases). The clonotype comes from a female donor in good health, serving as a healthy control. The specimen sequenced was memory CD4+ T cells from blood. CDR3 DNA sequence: TGTGCCAGCAGTTTAGACCCTGGGGGGGGGTCAGGCACTGAAGCTTTCTTT. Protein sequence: CASSLDPGGGSGTEAFF.